Presented here are 32 T cell receptor beta chains from one specimen sequenced in a study of blood T cell repertoires in COVID-19. Using immunoSEQ multiplex PCR, the repertoire was profiled, and TCRdb retains in-frame clones only, with some absent. This table holds 100,000 to 120,000 clones, 88% found once. Input material: peripheral blood. Receptors originate from a woman aged 45-59 years with acute or convalescent COVID-19.

The chain couples TRBV18 to TRBJ2-1, with 9 bases matching TRBD2. The CDR3 totals 14 residues. V lost 4 bases and J lost 5; bases outside the gene matches: 3. Germline V gives CDR1 KGHSH, CDR2 LQKENI. The CDR3 here is CASSRSGGNNEQFF. The CDR3 DNA is TGTGCCAGCTCACGAAGCGGGGGGAACAATGAGCAGTTCTTC.

The genes are TRBV24-1 and TRBJ2-7; D possibly corresponds to TRBD1 (6 bases). V was trimmed by 9 bases and J by 3 bases, leaving 8 bases between them. The CDR3 length is 11 residues. Germline V gene data show CDR1 as KGHDR and CDR2 as SFDVKD. The CDR3 DNA is TGTGCCACCGGACAGAACTACGAGCAGTACTTC. Translation gives CATGQNYEQYF.

The chain links TRBV9 to TRBJ2-1; 7 positions agree with TRBD1. This CDR3 region has 15 residues. J gave up 1 base and V 3 bases, and 4 bases lay outside the gene matches. Germline V lookup: CDR1 SGDLS, CDR2 YYNGEE. The CDR3 nucleotides read TGTGCCAGCAGCGCGAGGGGGCTGTCCTACAATGAGCAGTTCTTC. Its translation: CASSARGLSYNEQFF.

The chain employs TRBV2 and TRBJ2-7; 9 bases map to TRBD2. The CDR3 is 12 amino acids. V lost 11 bases, J lost 2 bases, and 4 bases stayed unmatched. Per the germline V gene, CDR1 is SNHLY and CDR2 is FYNNEI. CDR3 in DNA: TGTGCCGGGCGGGAGGGCCCCTACGAGCAGTACTTC. This translates into CAGREGPYEQYF.

This clone came up once. The J gene is TRBJ1-6, the V gene TRBV24-1; unclear D gene. Germline V gene lookup returns CDR1 KGHDR and CDR2 SFDVKD. Trimming took 3 bases from V and 10 from J, leaving 15 bases between them. The CDR3 contains 15 residues. The CDR3 DNA reads as TGTGCCACCAGTGATGCCCGGAGCCCTAACTCACCCCTCCACTTT. It translates to CATSDARSPNSPLHF.

This sequence joins TRBV15 and TRBJ1-4, with D possibly TRBD1 on 6 matching bases. Germline V CDR1 and CDR2: LNHNV, YYDKDF (reference sequence). V lost 5 bases to trimming and J lost 3 bases, with 16 bases between them. The CDR3 spans 16 residues. This CDR3 is CATSGQRKGANEKLFF. CDR3 coding DNA: TGTGCCACCAGCGGGCAGCGCAAGGGGGCTAATGAAAAACTGTTTTTT.

The genes are TRBV29-1 and TRBJ2-3; 7 bases align to TRBD1. CDR1 SQVTM and CDR2 ANQGSEA come from the germline V gene. CDR3 length equals 14 residues. The V segment lost 2 bases and the J segment 3 bases; nucleotides outside the gene matches: 5. The CDR3 is CSVESPGGTDTQYF. The CDR3, as DNA: TGCAGCGTTGAATCCCCAGGGGGTACAGATACGCAGTATTTT.

The chain has TRBV7-2 and TRBJ2-1; the match to TRBD2 covers 8 bases. CDR1 SGHTA and CDR2 FQGNSA come from the germline V gene. This CDR3 comprises 16 residues. The trim removed 1 base at V and 6 bases at J, leaving 8 bases unmatched. CDR3 nucleotide sequence: TGTGCCAGCAGCTTAGAGTTCGGGAGGGCCGGCAATGAGCAGTTCTTC. This codes for CASSLEFGRAGNEQFF.

This chain joins TRBV5-5 and TRBJ2-1; TRBD2 matches 12 bases. CDR3 length: 15 residues. Germline trimming cut 7 bases from V and 7 bases from J; bases unmatched to any gene: 9. Looked up from germline, CDR1 is SGHKS and CDR2 is YYEKEE (reference sequence). CDR3 sequence reads: CASGLAGGPRNEQFF. The CDR3 DNA sequence: TGTGCCAGCGGTCTAGCGGGAGGGCCGAGGAATGAGCAGTTCTTC.

The chain carries TRBV7-9 and TRBJ1-2, with a tentative D call TRBD1 (6 bases). CDR1 is SEHNR and CDR2 is FQNEAQ in the germline V gene (reference sequence). Trimming stripped 3 bases from V and 2 bases from J, with 16 bases between. The CDR3 length is 16 residues. CDR3 in DNA: TGTGCCAGCAGCTTTCCCCGCGGGCAGGGGAACTATGGCTACACCTTC. The encoded protein is CASSFPRGQGNYGYTF.

This clone was picked up one time. This chain uses TRBV6-5 with TRBJ1-2; possibly TRBD1 for D (6 bases). The CDR3 contains 15 residues. Germline V CDR1 and CDR2: MNHEY, SVGAGI. V gave up 4 bases and J gave up 6 bases, with 18 bases separating them. The CDR3 region has the DNA TGTGCCAGCAGTTTACAATCAGGGGTTTGGAATGGCTACACCTTC. Translation gives CASSLQSGVWNGYTF.

This chain connects TRBV11-1 to TRBJ2-1; D is perhaps TRBD1 (5 bases). This CDR3 comprises 14 residues. Germline CDR1 SGHAT, CDR2 FQDESV (reference sequence). V was pared by 5 bases and J by 7 bases, with 15 bases between. The CDR3 nucleotides read TGTGCCAGCAGCCTGCAGGGAATGAGGAATGAGCAGTTCTTC. Protein: CASSLQGMRNEQFF. The whole variable domain, filled in from reference TRBV11-1 and TRBJ2-1, reads EAEVAQSPRYKITEKSQAVAFWCDPISGHATLYWYRQILGQGPELLVQFQDESVVDDSQLPKDRFSAERLKGVDSTLKIQPAELGDSAMYLCASSLQGMRNEQFFGPGTRLTVL.

The J gene is TRBJ2-7, the V gene TRBV10-2; D is ambiguous. Germline lookup yields CDR1 WSHSY and CDR2 SAAADI. V shed 3 bases and J shed 6 bases, with 9 bases lying between them. This CDR3 contains 12 residues. CDR3 sequence: CASSDRPREQYF. CDR3 sequence (DNA): TGCGCCAGCAGTGACAGGCCCCGCGAGCAGTACTTC.

This clone showed up just a few times. The chain combines TRBV5-1 with TRBJ2-7; 8 bases fit TRBD1. After removal of 4 bases from V and 7 bases from J, the junction contained 10 bases not matched to a gene. The CDR3 is 14 residues long. CDR1 is SGHRS, CDR2 YFSETQ, per germline. CDR3: CASSPDQGAREQYF. The CDR3 DNA reads as TGCGCCAGCAGCCCCGACCAGGGGGCTAGAGAGCAGTACTTC.

The chain joins TRBV6-2 or TRBV6-3 to TRBJ2-7; D remains unclear. V was shortened by 5 bases and J by 4 bases, with 6 bases between the two germline ends. This CDR3 contains 11 residues. The germline V gene has CDR1 MNHEY and CDR2 SVGEGT. CDR3 nucleotides: TGTGCCAGCAGTAAATTATACGAGCAGTACTTC. This codes for CASSKLYEQYF.

The rearrangement links TRBV5-1 to TRBJ2-5; tentatively, D is TRBD2 (5 bases). V dropped 0 bases and J dropped 5 bases, with 8 bases sitting between them. Germline lookup yields CDR1 SGHRS and CDR2 YFSETQ. This CDR3 has 13 amino acids. CDR3 in amino acids: CASSLGRGETQYF. The DNA of the CDR3 is TGCGCCAGCAGCTTGGGACGCGGGGAGACCCAGTACTTC.

This chain uses TRBV2 with TRBJ2-1; 7 bases are a match to TRBD2. Trimming cost V 8 bases and J 5 bases; bases outside gene matches: 6. The CDR3 runs to 13 residues. Germline CDR1 SNHLY, CDR2 FYNNEI. CDR3 coding DNA: TGTGCCAGCCGAAGGCGGGAGCACAATGAGCAGTTCTTC. Its translation is CASRRREHNEQFF.

The rearrangement joins TRBV2 to TRBJ2-3; 10 bases match TRBD2. J lost 4 bases, V lost 8 bases, and 9 bases had no gene match. Germline V gene data show CDR1 as SNHLY and CDR2 as FYNNEI. This CDR3 is built from 15 residues. DNA for the CDR3: TGTGCCAGCGGGTCTAGCGGGAGTTCTGCAGATACGCAGTATTTT. Translated: CASGSSGSSADTQYF.

The chain combines TRBV24-1 with TRBJ2-3; D is undetermined. Germline V lookup: CDR1 KGHDR, CDR2 SFDVKD. The CDR3 length is 14 residues. The V and J ends lost 4 bases and 2 bases respectively, with 9 bases between them. CDR3 DNA sequence: TGTGCCACCAGTGACCTGAGGAACACAGATACGCAGTATTTT. It is translated as CATSDLRNTDTQYF.

This chain uses TRBV2 with TRBJ2-7, with TRBD2 as a possible D gene (6 bases). CDR1 is SNHLY, CDR2 FYNNEI, per germline. The CDR3 has 13 amino acids. V lost 5 bases and J 2 bases, leaving 10 bases between the germline ends. Here the CDR3 reads CASSFERAYEQYF. CDR3 bases: TGTGCCAGCAGTTTTGAGCGGGCCTACGAGCAGTACTTC.

The J gene is TRBJ2-7, the V gene TRBV27; D might be TRBD2 (5 bases). The germline CDR1 and CDR2 sequences are MNHEY and SMNVEV (reference sequence). V lost 5 bases to trimming and J lost 3 bases, with 11 bases between them. This CDR3 spans 13 amino acids. Written as DNA, the CDR3 is TGTGCCAGCAGTAGCGGAGTATACTACGAGCAGTACTTC. Its translation: CASSSGVYYEQYF.

As for this clone: In the same sample, other DNA sequences code for this CDR3. The rearrangement links TRBV7-2 to TRBJ1-2, with D perhaps matching TRBD1 (5 bases). V lost 3 bases and J lost 2, with 7 bases in between. The CDR3 is 13 residues long. Germline V gene data show CDR1 as SGHTA and CDR2 as FQGNSA. The CDR3, as DNA: TGTGCCAGCAGCTTCGGGGGAAACTATGGCTACACCTTC. Amino acids: CASSFGGNYGYTF.

This clone has only a few counts. A read error may account for a junction end that differs from germline. This chain connects TRBV11-3 to TRBJ2-2; 10 bases map to TRBD2. This CDR3 spans 13 amino acids. CDR1 and CDR2 (germline): SGHNT, YENEEA. CDR3 sequence reads: CACGLAATGELFF. The CDR3 region has the DNA TGCGCCTGTGGACTAGCGGCCACCGGGGAGCTGTTTTTT. Based on the CDR3 plus reference TRBV11-3 and TRBJ2-2, the full variable domain is EAGVVQSPRYKIIEKKQPVAFWCNPISGHNTLYWYLQNLGQGPELLIRYENEEAVDDSQLPKDRFSAERLKGVDSTLKIQPAELGDSAVYLCACGLAATGELFFGEGSRLTVL.

The chain joins TRBV28 to TRBJ2-3; possibly TRBD2 for D (6 bases). The V end lost 6 bases, the J end lost 0 bases, and 16 bases lay between the germline ends. The CDR3 covers 16 residues. Germline CDR1 and CDR2: MDHEN and SYDVKM. The DNA of the CDR3 is TGTGCCAGCAGGGAGGGGCCCCAAGCCAGCACAGATACGCAGTATTTT. This encodes CASREGPQASTDTQYF. Based on the CDR3 plus reference TRBV28 and TRBJ2-3, the full variable domain is DVKVTQSSRYLVKRTGEKVFLECVQDMDHENMFWYRQDPGLGLRLIYFSYDVKMKEKGDIPEGYSVSREKKERFSLILESASTNQTSMYLCASREGPQASTDTQYFGPGTRLTVL.

The genes are TRBV3-1 (or the pseudogene TRBV3-2) and TRBJ2-3; possibly TRBD1 for D (6 bases). The CDR3 has 14 residues. The ends were cut back, 2 bases at V and 3 bases at J, with 9 bases in the middle. Germline-derived CDR1 and CDR2 are LGHDT and YNNKEL (reference sequence). The DNA for the CDR3 is TGTGCCAGCAGCCAAAGTAGGGGGACAGATACGCAGTATTTT. Translated, it gives CASSQSRGTDTQYF.

V and J are TRBV7-9 and TRBJ2-1; 13 bases align to TRBD2. Germline V gene data show CDR1 as SEHNR and CDR2 as FQNEAQ (reference sequence). Trimming took 5 bases from V and 8 from J; bases not matched to a gene: 6. The CDR3 length is 15 residues. The CDR3 DNA reads as TGTGCCAGCAGCCGGTTGGGACTAGCGGGATATGAGCAGTTCTTC. Encoded protein: CASSRLGLAGYEQFF.

V and J are TRBV14 and TRBJ2-3, with D perhaps TRBD1 (6 bases). There are 15 residues in the CDR3. Looked up from germline, CDR1 is SGHDN and CDR2 is FVKESK. Trimming removed 6 bases from V and 0 bases from J, with 13 bases in between. The CDR3 loop reads CASSPNRVSTDTQYF. The DNA of the CDR3 is TGTGCCAGCAGTCCGAACAGGGTTAGCACAGATACGCAGTATTTT.

This rearrangement joins TRBV19 to TRBJ1-5; D unresolved. CDR1 is LNHDA, CDR2 SQIVND, per germline (reference sequence). The CDR3 sequence is 14 residues long. The ends were cut back, 4 bases at V and 7 bases at J, with 14 bases in the middle. The CDR3 sequence: CASSTLRFSQPQHF. The CDR3 bases are TGTGCCAGTAGTACCCTGAGGTTTTCCCAGCCCCAGCATTTT.

The chain carries TRBV27 and TRBJ1-5; D is uncertain. Per the germline V gene, CDR1 is MNHEY and CDR2 is SMNVEV (reference sequence). The V end lost 0 bases, the J end lost 5 bases, and 8 bases lay between the germline ends. The CDR3 is made up of 14 amino acids. Written as DNA, the CDR3 is TGTGCCAGCAGTTTATCGACGGCGGATCAGCCCCAGCATTTT. Translation: CASSLSTADQPQHF.

The chain has TRBV28 and TRBJ1-2; D call uncertain. The V and J ends lost 4 bases and 8 bases respectively, with 17 bases between them. Germline CDR1 and CDR2: MDHEN and SYDVKM. The CDR3 runs to 14 residues. The CDR3: CASSSVERGGGYTF. CDR3 in DNA: TGTGCCAGCAGTTCGGTCGAGCGCGGAGGGGGCTACACCTTC.

This chain links TRBV3-1 (or the pseudogene TRBV3-2) with TRBJ2-3, with a weak D call TRBD1 (7 bases). Germline CDR1 and CDR2: LGHDT and YNNKEL (reference sequence). The CDR3 runs 15 residues. Trimming stripped 2 bases from V and 1 base from J, with 10 bases between. DNA for the CDR3: TGTGCCAGCAGCCAAAGGAGGGGGCGCACAGATACGCAGTATTTT. Translating gives CASSQRRGRTDTQYF.

The V and J genes are TRBV5-5 and TRBJ2-7; 7 positions agree with TRBD2. The germline gives CDR1 SGHKS, CDR2 YYEKEE (reference sequence). CDR3 length: 15 amino acids. The junction had 8 bases not matched to a gene; V was cut back by 3 bases and J by 2 bases. The CDR3 region is CASSWRRESAYEQYF. In DNA, the CDR3 is TGTGCCAGCAGCTGGAGGCGGGAGTCGGCCTACGAGCAGTACTTC.